This T cell receptor (beta chain) was identified in a study of T-cell memory formation after mild COVID-19. Regarding the study as a whole: Later expanders leaned CD4+, whereas day 15 to 85 contracting clones were balanced CD4/CD8.

To note about this clonotype: As yet, its antigen is unknown.

TCRdb re-derived calls from the 5' RACE reads in MiXCR, one entry per CDR3 protein. Among a few hundred thousand distinct CDR3 sequences listed, roughly 15% were seen once. The material sequenced was PBMCs or a T cell subset sorted from them (not recorded which). The clonotype was recovered from a man aged 18 to 30 who had mild COVID-19 (a few samples of this study predate the infection). Cell type and time point are not known.

Here the CDR3 DNA reads TGTGCCAGCAGTTACCCAGGGTTTACCGGCTACACCTTC. This encodes CASSYPGFTGYTF. The rearrangement joins TRBV6-5 to TRBJ1-2, with D perhaps TRBD1 (5 bases). Trimming cost V 2 bases and J 8 bases, with 12 bases left between them. Germline assignment: CDR1 MNHEY and CDR2 SVGAGI. CDR3 length: 13 amino acids.